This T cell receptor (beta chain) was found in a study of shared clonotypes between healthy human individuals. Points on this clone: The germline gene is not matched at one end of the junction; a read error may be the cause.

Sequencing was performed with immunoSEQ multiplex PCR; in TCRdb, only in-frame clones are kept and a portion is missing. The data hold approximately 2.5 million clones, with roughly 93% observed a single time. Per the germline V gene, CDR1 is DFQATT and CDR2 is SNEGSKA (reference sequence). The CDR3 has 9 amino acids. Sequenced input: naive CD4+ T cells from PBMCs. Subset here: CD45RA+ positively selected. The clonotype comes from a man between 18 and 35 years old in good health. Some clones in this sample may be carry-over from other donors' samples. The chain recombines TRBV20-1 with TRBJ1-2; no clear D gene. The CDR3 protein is CSANHGYTF. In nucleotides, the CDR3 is TGCAGTGCTAACCATGGCTACACCTTC.